This TCR beta chain was sequenced for a study of T cell changes during pregnancy in multiple sclerosis. The data were produced by immunoSEQ multiplex PCR, yet TCRdb's version contains in-frame clones alone and is incomplete. The profile covers some 60,000 clones, with approximately 90% appearing a single time and approximately 2.3% taken by the ten largest. From germline, CDR1 is GTSNPN and CDR2 SVGIG (reference sequence). The CDR3 length is 13 residues. Trimming left V 6 bases short and J 1 base short, with 7 bases between. The genes are TRBV30 and TRBJ2-6, with D uncertain. The clonotype comes from a female donor in good health, enrolled as a control in a pregnancy study. The specimen comprised peripheral blood, sampled in the first trimester of pregnancy. The CDR3, as DNA: TGTGCCTGCGACAATTCTGGGGCCAACGTCCTGACTTTC. It codes for CACDNSGANVLTF.